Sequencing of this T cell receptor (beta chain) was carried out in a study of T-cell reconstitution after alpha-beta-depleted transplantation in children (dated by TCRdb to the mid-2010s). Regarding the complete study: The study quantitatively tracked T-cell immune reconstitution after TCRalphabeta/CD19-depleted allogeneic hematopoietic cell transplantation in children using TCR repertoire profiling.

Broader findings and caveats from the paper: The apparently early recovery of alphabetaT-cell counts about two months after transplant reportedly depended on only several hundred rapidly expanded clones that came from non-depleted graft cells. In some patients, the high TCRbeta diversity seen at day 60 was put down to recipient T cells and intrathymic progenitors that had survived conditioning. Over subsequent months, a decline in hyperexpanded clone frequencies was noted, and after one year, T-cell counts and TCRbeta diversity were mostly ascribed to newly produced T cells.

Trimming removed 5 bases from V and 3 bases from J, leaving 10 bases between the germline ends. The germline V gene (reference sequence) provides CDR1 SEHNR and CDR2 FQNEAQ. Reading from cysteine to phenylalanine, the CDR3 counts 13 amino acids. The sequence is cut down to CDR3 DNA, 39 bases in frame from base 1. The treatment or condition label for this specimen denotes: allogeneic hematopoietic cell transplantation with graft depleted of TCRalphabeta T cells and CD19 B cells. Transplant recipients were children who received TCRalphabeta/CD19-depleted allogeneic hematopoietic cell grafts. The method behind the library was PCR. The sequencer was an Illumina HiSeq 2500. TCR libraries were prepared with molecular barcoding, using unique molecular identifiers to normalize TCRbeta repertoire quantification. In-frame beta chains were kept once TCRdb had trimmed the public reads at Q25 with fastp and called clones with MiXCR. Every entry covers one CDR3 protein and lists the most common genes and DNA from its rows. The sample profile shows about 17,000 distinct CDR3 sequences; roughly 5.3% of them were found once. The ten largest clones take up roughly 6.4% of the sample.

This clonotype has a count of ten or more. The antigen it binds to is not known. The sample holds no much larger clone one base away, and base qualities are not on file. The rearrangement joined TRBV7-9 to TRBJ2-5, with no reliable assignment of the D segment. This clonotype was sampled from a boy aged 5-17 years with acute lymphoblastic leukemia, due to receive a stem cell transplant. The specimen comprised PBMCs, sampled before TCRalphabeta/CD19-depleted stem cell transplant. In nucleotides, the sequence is TGTGCCAGCAGCCCTGTTTACAAAGAGACCCAGTACTTC. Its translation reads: CASSPVYKETQYF.